The 26 T cell receptor beta chains below were found in one sample sequenced in a study of blood T cell dynamics during melanoma immunotherapy. The assay was immunoSEQ multiplex PCR, and TCRdb's table has in-frame clones only and misses some. The sample contains over 6,000 clones, around 90% of which appear only once. Time point denoted: week 3, after first cycle of checkpoint inhibitor. The sample was blood, taken from a patient treated with checkpoint blockade. The origin of the receptors is a human donor with melanoma.

This chain uses TRBV11-2 with TRBJ1-5; D is undetermined. The length of the CDR3 is 14 residues. V was cut by 5 bases and J by 2 bases, with 10 bases left in between. Germline V gene sequence: CDR1 SGHAT, CDR2 FQNNGV. The chain's CDR3 is CASSEGNGNQPQHF. The DNA for the CDR3 is TGTGCCAGCAGCGAGGGTAATGGCAATCAGCCCCAGCATTTT.

The chain is built from TRBV7-3 and TRBJ2-7, with D maybe TRBD1 (5 bases). Deletions cut 5 bases from V and 2 bases from J, with 13 bases between. This CDR3 spans 14 amino acids. From germline, CDR1 is SGHTA and CDR2 FQGTGA. The CDR3: CASSVGWGPYEQYF. CDR3 sequence (DNA): TGTGCCAGCAGCGTGGGATGGGGCCCCTACGAGCAGTACTTC.

V is TRBV6-5 and J is TRBJ1-4; maybe TRBD1 (6 bases). V shed 0 bases and J shed 7 bases, with 12 bases lying between them. The CDR3 is made up of 15 amino acids. Germline CDR1 and CDR2: MNHEY and SVGAGI. CDR3 protein: CASSYSKGGAEKLFF. CDR3 in DNA: TGTGCCAGCAGTTACTCGAAGGGGGGGGCTGAAAAACTGTTTTTT.

The chain uses TRBV6-4 and TRBJ2-7, with 7 bases aligning to TRBD1. V dropped 6 bases and J dropped 1; count of bases not matched to a gene: 3. The CDR3 is 13 residues long. Per germline, CDR1 MRHNA and CDR2 SNTAGT. CDR3 DNA: TGTGCCAGCAGCCGGGACAGATCCTACGAGCAGTACTTC. Residues: CASSRDRSYEQYF.

The chain recombines TRBV5-6 with TRBJ2-7; D perhaps matches TRBD2 (5 bases). The germline CDR1 and CDR2 sequences are SGHDT and YYEEEE. The CDR3 consists of 11 residues. Trimming stripped 4 bases from V and 7 bases from J, with 9 bases between. The CDR3 loop reads CASSGGWEQYF. The DNA of the CDR3 is TGTGCCAGCAGCGGCGGGTGGGAGCAGTACTTC.

This clone was recorded once. V and J are TRBV6-5 and TRBJ2-7, with 7 positions matching TRBD1. Looked up from germline, CDR1 is MNHEY and CDR2 is SVGAGI. The CDR3 runs 13 residues. J gave up 6 bases and V 3 bases, and 5 bases lay outside the gene matches. CDR3 region: CASSYEQGFEQYF. The CDR3 coding sequence is TGTGCCAGCAGTTATGAACAGGGGTTCGAGCAGTACTTC.

The chain recombines TRBV6-1 with TRBJ2-5, with TRBD1 identical over 10 bases. J was trimmed by 4 bases and V by 1 base; bases with no gene match: 6. In germline, CDR1 is MNHNS, CDR2 SASEGT. The CDR3 runs to 16 residues. The CDR3 DNA reads as TGTGCCAGCAGTGAAGAAGGGACAGGGGCCGTAGAGACCCAGTACTTC. Translated: CASSEEGTGAVETQYF.

This chain joins TRBV6-5 and TRBJ2-7; D possibly corresponds to TRBD1 (5 bases). CDR3 size: 14 residues. V lost 4 bases and J 2 bases, leaving 12 bases between the germline ends. From germline, CDR1 is MNHEY and CDR2 SVGAGI. CDR3 bases: TGTGCCAGCAGTTCGACAGTCACCACCTACGAGCAGTACTTC. Translated: CASSSTVTTYEQYF.

The chain recombines TRBV6-6 with TRBJ1-5; no definite D call. Per germline, CDR1 MNHNY and CDR2 SVGAGI (reference sequence). The length of the CDR3 is 15 residues. V lost 2 bases, J lost 8 bases, and 16 bases lay in between. Here the CDR3 reads CASSYGEGRIEPQHF. The CDR3 nucleotides are TGTGCCAGCAGTTACGGGGAAGGGAGAATCGAGCCCCAGCATTTT.

V usage is TRBV6-5 and J usage is TRBJ1-2; D may be TRBD1 (5 bases). The V end lost 2 bases, the J end lost 0 bases, and 10 bases lay between the germline ends. CDR3 length: 15 residues. Germline loops: CDR1 MNHEY, CDR2 SVGAGI. The CDR3 nucleotides read TGTGCCAGCAGTTACGACGGCAGGGCTAACTATGGCTACACCTTC. As protein: CASSYDGRANYGYTF.

This chain links TRBV14 with TRBJ2-7; 8 bases fit TRBD1. The V segment lost 4 bases and the J segment 4 bases; nucleotides outside the gene matches: 6. The CDR3 spans 14 residues. In germline, CDR1 is SGHDN, CDR2 FVKESK. The CDR3 region is CASSLPRGRYEQYF. CDR3 DNA sequence: TGTGCCAGCAGCCTACCCAGGGGGCGGTACGAGCAGTACTTC.

This chain joins TRBV5-4 and TRBJ1-2, with 8 bases aligning to TRBD1. The CDR3 loop spans 14 amino acids. From germline, CDR1 is SGHNT and CDR2 YYREEE (reference sequence). J was trimmed by 7 bases and V by 0 bases; bases with no gene match: 5. CDR3 DNA: TGTGCCAGCAGCTTGGAACACAGGGGGGCTGGCTACACCTTC. Residues: CASSLEHRGAGYTF.

The chain uses TRBV9 and TRBJ2-5, with a possible D match to TRBD2 (5 bases). The better agreement between TRBJ2-7 and the DNA end casts doubt on the J call. The CDR3 covers 15 residues. In germline, CDR1 is SGDLS, CDR2 YYNGEE. CDR3 DNA sequence: TGTGCCAGCAGCGTAGATGACACCCACGGGGACGAGCAGTACTTC. Translating gives CASSVDDTHGDEQYF.

The chain joins TRBV27 to TRBJ2-1; D unresolved. With 0 bases removed from V and 6 bases from J, the gap between germline ends came to 6 bases. CDR3 length: 13 amino acids. Germline assignment: CDR1 MNHEY and CDR2 SMNVEV (reference sequence). The CDR3 DNA reads TGTGCCAGCAGTTTATCGAGTTTCAATGAGCAGTTCTTC. As protein: CASSLSSFNEQFF.

The V call is TRBV6-6, the J call TRBJ1-6; D remains unclear. Germline CDR1 reads MNHNY; CDR2 reads SVGAGI (reference sequence). Between the trimmed V and J ends, which lost 2 bases and 8 bases, there was a span of 13 bases. CDR3 length equals 15 residues. The CDR3 bases are TGTGCCAGCAGTTACACTCTCGGGCAGCATTCACCCCTCCACTTT. Protein product: CASSYTLGQHSPLHF.

The gene calls are TRBV28 and TRBJ1-5; D call uncertain. V dropped 4 bases and J dropped 3 bases, with 4 bases sitting between them. This CDR3 has 12 residues. The germline V gene encodes CDR1 MDHEN and CDR2 SYDVKM. CDR3 protein: CASSWPNQPQHF. As DNA, the CDR3 is TGTGCCAGCAGTTGGCCCAATCAGCCCCAGCATTTT.

The gene calls are TRBV10-3 and TRBJ1-2; D might be TRBD1 (5 bases). The CDR3 spans 15 residues. Trimming shortened V by 10 bases and J by 0 bases, and 18 bases separated the two germline ends. Germline CDR1 ENHRY, CDR2 SYGVKD. CDR3: CATGFRQRSNYGYTF. In DNA form, the CDR3 reads TGTGCCACCGGATTTAGACAGCGATCTAACTATGGCTACACCTTC.

The chain combines TRBV7-2 with TRBJ2-1; 8 bases are shared with TRBD2. The CDR3 extends over 16 amino acids. V was pared by 0 bases and J by 4 bases, with 5 bases of the junction left unmatched. Germline values: CDR1 SGHTA, CDR2 FQGNSA. DNA of the CDR3: TGTGCCAGCAGCTTAGCGACCAGCGGGGGTTACAATGAGCAGTTCTTC. Translating it yields CASSLATSGGYNEQFF.

The chain links TRBV28 to TRBJ1-2, with no clear D. The CDR3 loop spans 12 amino acids. Trimming took off 6 bases at V and 8 bases at J, with 13 bases between the two ends. The germline V gene has CDR1 MDHEN and CDR2 SYDVKM. The CDR3 DNA is TGTGCCAGCAGAGGAAGGGTGCGGGGCTACACCTTC. Encoded protein: CASRGRVRGYTF.

This clone showed up just once. CDR3 in amino acids: CASSDLGALVDTEAFF. CDR3 sequence (DNA): TGTGCCAGCAGTGATCTGGGTGCACTAGTCGACACTGAAGCTTTCTTT. V usage is TRBV6-1 and J usage is TRBJ1-1; no clear D. Trimming left V 3 bases short and J 3 bases short, with 17 bases between. CDR1 is MNHNS, CDR2 SASEGT, per germline. CDR3 length equals 16 residues.

V is TRBV27 and J is TRBJ2-7; D is undetermined. Deletions cut 1 base from V and 7 bases from J, with 14 bases between. Germline V gives CDR1 MNHEY, CDR2 SMNVEV (reference sequence). This CDR3 contains 14 residues. CDR3 bases: TGTGCCAGCAGTTTATATTTTGGCGGTGGGGAGCAGTACTTC. Its protein is CASSLYFGGGEQYF.

The gene calls are TRBV2 and TRBJ1-1; D call uncertain. V was shortened by 7 bases and J by 1 base, with 13 bases between the two germline ends. CDR1 SNHLY and CDR2 FYNNEI come from the germline V gene. The CDR3 consists of 14 residues. The CDR3 bases are TGTGCCAGCACCCCGGTCCGCGGGAACACTGAAGCTTTCTTT. Its translation is CASTPVRGNTEAFF.

The chain carries TRBV27 and TRBJ1-6; no clear D gene. Germline V gene lookup returns CDR1 MNHEY and CDR2 SMNVEV (reference sequence). V dropped 1 base and J dropped 8 bases, with 6 bases sitting between them. The CDR3 spans 13 residues. CDR3 amino acids: CASSLYGDSPLHF. CDR3 DNA sequence: TGTGCCAGCAGTTTATACGGGGATTCACCCCTCCACTTT.

The chain carries TRBV2 and TRBJ2-5, with 7 nucleotides matching TRBD2. The CDR3 totals 15 residues. Unmatched junction bases numbered 4, after V lost 2 bases and J lost 1 base. Germline-derived CDR1 and CDR2 are SNHLY and FYNNEI. As DNA, the CDR3 is TGTGCCAGCAGTGAATGGGGGGGACTCCAAGAGACCCAGTACTTC. Translation gives CASSEWGGLQETQYF. The entire variable domain, with the rest obtained from reference TRBV2 and TRBJ2-5, is as follows: EPEVTQTPSHQVTQMGQEVILRCVPISNHLYFYWYRQILGQKVEFLVSFYNNEISEKSEIFDDQFSVERPDGSNFTLKIRSTKLEDSAMYFCASSEWGGLQETQYFGPGTRLLVL.

The V and J genes are TRBV18 and TRBJ2-7; 12 bases map to TRBD2. This CDR3 comprises 16 residues. The V segment lost 4 bases and the J segment 4 bases; nucleotides outside the gene matches: 8. Germline CDR1 and CDR2: KGHSH and LQKENI. The CDR3 sequence: CASSLSRLAGEYEQYF. The DNA of the CDR3 is TGTGCCAGCTCACTATCGAGACTAGCGGGGGAGTACGAGCAGTACTTC.

The gene calls are TRBV5-6 and TRBJ2-7; D remains unclear. Looked up from germline, CDR1 is SGHDT and CDR2 is YYEEEE. The CDR3 is 11 residues long. V shed 1 base and J shed 6 bases, with 5 bases lying between them. The CDR3 protein is CASSLRREQYF. In nucleotides, the CDR3 is TGTGCCAGCAGCTTGAGGCGCGAGCAGTACTTC.